These 26 T cell receptor beta chains originate from one sample sequenced in a study of cytomegalovirus exposure and HLA in healthy donors. Both 60 Vbeta primers and 13 Jbeta primers went into the PCR. Generated by immunoSEQ multiplex PCR, the TCRdb table keeps only in-frame clones and is missing some. The sample yields more than 130,000 clones, 73% seen once. Sequenced sample: PBMCs. These receptors were collected from a human donor in good health.

The chain has TRBV20-1 and TRBJ2-3; maybe TRBD1 (5 bases). Germline V gene data show CDR1 as DFQATT and CDR2 as SNEGSKA (reference sequence). The CDR3 has 11 amino acids. Trimming stripped 1 base from V and 14 bases from J, with 13 bases between. CDR3 nucleotide sequence: TGCAGTGCTAGAGGGGGCCTTCAATGGTATTTT. Translation gives CSARGGLQWYF.

The CDR3 DNA is TGTGCCAGTAGTAACAATACAGGGTTGAAGGTGAGCACTGAAGCTTTCTTT. The encoded protein is CASSNNTGLKVSTEAFF. The rearrangement links TRBV19 to TRBJ1-1; D may be TRBD1 (6 bases). Trimming stripped 4 bases from V and 4 bases from J, with 22 bases between. CDR3 length: 17 residues. The germline gives CDR1 LNHDA, CDR2 SQIVND (reference sequence).

V usage is TRBV27 and J usage is TRBJ2-7, with 10 bases matching TRBD2. Germline CDR1 reads MNHEY; CDR2 reads SMNVEV (reference sequence). V shed 5 bases and J 2 bases; nucleotides not matched to a gene: 6. The CDR3 is made up of 15 amino acids. In DNA, the CDR3 is TGTGCCAGCAGTCGCTCTAGCGGGGGAACCTACGAGCAGTACTTC. This translates into CASSRSSGGTYEQYF.

This clone was counted a few times. The chain joins TRBV4-2 to TRBJ1-4; D is undetermined. The CDR3 covers 13 residues. V was clipped by 0 bases and J by 7 bases, with 6 bases between them. Germline V gives CDR1 LGHNA, CDR2 YNFKEQ. This CDR3 is CASSQERSEKLFF. CDR3 DNA sequence: TGTGCCAGCAGCCAAGAGCGGTCTGAAAAACTGTTTTTT.

This clone has just a few counts. V usage is TRBV10-3 and J usage is TRBJ2-1; no definite D call. The CDR3 has 12 residues. CDR1 ENHRY and CDR2 SYGVKD come from the germline V gene. V gave up 2 bases and J gave up 10 bases, with 9 bases separating them. The CDR3 sequence: CAISEPQEEQFF. DNA of the CDR3: TGTGCCATCAGTGAGCCTCAGGAAGAGCAGTTCTTC.

This clone was seen only a few times. CDR3 region: CASSLEGTGVQETQYF. The CDR3 nucleotides are TGCGCCAGCAGCTTGGAGGGGACAGGCGTCCAAGAGACCCAGTACTTC. This rearrangement joins TRBV5-1 to TRBJ2-5, with 8 bases fitting TRBD1. Looked up from germline, CDR1 is SGHRS and CDR2 is YFSETQ. There are 16 residues in the CDR3. The V gene end was trimmed by 0 bases and the J gene end by 1 base; junction bases not matched to a gene: 5.

This clone came up a few times. The V call is TRBV14, the J call TRBJ2-5; no reliable D call. The CDR3 is made up of 11 amino acids. Per germline, CDR1 SGHDN and CDR2 FVKESK. V shed 5 bases and J shed 5 bases, with 6 bases lying between them. CDR3 sequence: CASSSLETQYF. CDR3 sequence (DNA): TGTGCCAGCAGCTCACTGGAGACCCAGTACTTC.

The chain has TRBV4-2 and TRBJ1-5, with TRBD1 identical over 9 bases. Germline-derived CDR1 and CDR2 are LGHNA and YNFKEQ. The junction had 17 bases not matched to a gene; V was cut back by 2 bases and J by 3 bases. CDR3 length equals 20 residues. The CDR3 loop is CASSQKGGQGHKRANQPQHF. CDR3 in DNA: TGTGCCAGCAGCCAAAAAGGGGGACAGGGCCATAAACGAGCCAATCAGCCCCAGCATTTT.

This clone has a single count. The chain couples TRBV6-6 to TRBJ1-5, with a weak D call TRBD1 (6 bases). V was pared by 6 bases and J by 7 bases, with 13 bases between. The CDR3 is 13 amino acids. Germline CDR1 MNHNY, CDR2 SVGAGI (reference sequence). CDR3 amino acids: CASSSGVWQPQHF. The CDR3 nucleotides read TGTGCCAGCAGCTCAGGGGTTTGGCAGCCCCAGCATTTT.

This chain links TRBV27 with TRBJ1-5, with 9 positions matching TRBD1. The CDR3 spans 17 residues. The J segment lost 4 bases and the V segment lost 5 bases, leaving 12 bases of the junction unmatched. Per germline, CDR1 MNHEY and CDR2 SMNVEV (reference sequence). CDR3 sequence (DNA): TGTGCCAGCAGTCCCCTCACCGGGACAGGGAGTAATCAGCCCCAGCATTTT. Protein sequence: CASSPLTGTGSNQPQHF.

The chain joins TRBV9 to TRBJ2-2; 8 bases line up with TRBD2. Germline V lookup: CDR1 SGDLS, CDR2 YYNGEE. This CDR3 is built from 17 residues. Trimming at V came to 2 bases and at J to 6 bases, leaving 12 bases not matched to a gene. CDR3 residues: CASSVEAGANLAGELFF. In DNA form, the CDR3 reads TGTGCCAGCAGCGTTGAAGCGGGAGCGAACTTGGCCGGGGAGCTGTTTTTT.

The chain uses TRBV19 and TRBJ2-1, with 7 bases identical to TRBD2. The germline V gene encodes CDR1 LNHDA and CDR2 SQIVND (reference sequence). CDR3 length equals 16 residues. V shed 0 bases, J shed 4 bases, and the junction held 6 bases outside the gene matches. The CDR3 loop is CASSIDSASGYNEQFF. CDR3 nucleotide sequence: TGTGCCAGTAGTATAGATTCGGCTAGCGGATACAATGAGCAGTTCTTC.

The chain links TRBV14 to TRBJ1-2; 7 bases align to TRBD1. V gave up 6 bases and J gave up 4 bases; unmatched junction bases: 8. The germline gives CDR1 SGHDN, CDR2 FVKESK. This CDR3 spans 14 amino acids. In nucleotides, the CDR3 is TGTGCCAGCAGACCTACAGGGGCAGGCTATGGCTACACCTTC. Its translation: CASRPTGAGYGYTF.

This clone was found a few times. V usage is TRBV28 and J usage is TRBJ1-5; D perhaps matches TRBD1 (5 bases). This CDR3 is built from 17 residues. V dropped 2 bases and J dropped 0 bases, with 14 bases sitting between them. The germline V gene has CDR1 MDHEN and CDR2 SYDVKM. CDR3 DNA: TGTGCCAGCAGTTTAGGGGGAGGGTGGTATAGCAATCAGCCCCAGCATTTT. It yields the protein CASSLGGGWYSNQPQHF.

This clone came up once. The chain recombines TRBV5-4 with TRBJ2-7; 12 nucleotides align to TRBD2. CDR1 SGHNT and CDR2 YYREEE come from the germline V gene (reference sequence). CDR3 size: 16 residues. V trimming: 4 bases; J trimming: 2 bases; junction bases outside the gene matches: 7. CDR3 in DNA: TGTGCCAGCAGCCCGAATCCTAGCGGGGGGGCCTACGAGCAGTACTTC. Its translation is CASSPNPSGGAYEQYF.

The V call is TRBV19, the J call TRBJ1-1, with D tentatively TRBD1 (5 bases). From germline, CDR1 is LNHDA and CDR2 SQIVND (reference sequence). The V end was cut by 7 bases, the J end by 1 base, with 7 bases between. This CDR3 has 12 residues. CDR3 sequence (DNA): TGTGCCAGTATTGGACAGAACACTGAAGCTTTCTTT. It specifies CASIGQNTEAFF.

The sample holds one count of this clone. The chain is built from TRBV19 and TRBJ2-1; 11 bases are shared with TRBD2. CDR1 is LNHDA, CDR2 SQIVND, per germline (reference sequence). V trimming: 4 bases; J trimming: 3 bases; junction bases outside the gene matches: 5. This CDR3 comprises 16 residues. CDR3 sequence reads: CASSTRGLAGYNEQFF. The CDR3 nucleotides are TGTGCCAGTAGTACCCGTGGACTAGCGGGCTACAATGAGCAGTTCTTC.

There are a few counts of this clone. The rearrangement uses TRBV2 and TRBJ2-7; TRBD1 might be the D (7 bases). Germline V CDR1 and CDR2: SNHLY, FYNNEI. The CDR3 is 15 residues long. Trimming pared 7 bases from V and 3 bases from J, leaving 19 bases between. The CDR3 is CASIPQGGDLYEQYF. The CDR3 nucleotides read TGTGCCAGCATACCCCAGGGGGGAGACCTCTACGAGCAGTACTTC.

This clone was seen more than once but under ten times. The V call is TRBV5-6, the J call TRBJ1-3; tentative D call: TRBD1 (5 bases). The CDR3 covers 14 residues. Trimming left V 2 bases short and J 8 bases short, with 14 bases between. Germline assignment: CDR1 SGHDT and CDR2 YYEEEE. CDR3 residues: CASSLVQAAHTIYF. The DNA for the CDR3 is TGTGCCAGCAGCTTAGTACAGGCGGCCCACACCATATATTTT.

The V call is TRBV11-2, the J call TRBJ1-3; TRBD1 matches at 11 bases. Germline trimming cut 6 bases from V and 2 bases from J; bases unmatched to any gene: 6. The CDR3 loop spans 16 amino acids. Germline CDR1 reads SGHAT; CDR2 reads FQNNGV. CDR3 sequence (DNA): TGTGCCAGCAGTTCCCCGGGACAGGGGGCTGGAAACACCATATATTTT. Its translation: CASSSPGQGAGNTIYF.

This clone has a single count. The rearrangement joins TRBV6-1 to TRBJ2-3; D may be TRBD2 (5 bases). CDR3 length equals 16 residues. From germline, CDR1 is MNHNS and CDR2 SASEGT. With 2 bases removed from V and 0 bases from J, the gap between germline ends came to 12 bases. CDR3 nucleotides: TGTGCCAGCAGTGAATGGGAGCGTACTAGCACAGATACGCAGTATTTT. This codes for CASSEWERTSTDTQYF.

The J gene is TRBJ2-1, the V gene TRBV5-1, with TRBD2 matching over 9 bases. The CDR3 is 16 residues long. J lost 7 bases, V lost 3 bases, and 11 bases had no gene match. The V gene's germline CDR1 is SGHRS and CDR2 YFSETQ. CDR3 bases: TGCGCCAGCAGCTCCCCAGGGACTAGCCCGAGTAATGAGCAGTTCTTC. This encodes CASSSPGTSPSNEQFF.

The chain is built from TRBV10-3 and TRBJ2-3; D is unresolved. Trimming removed 7 bases from V and 5 bases from J, with 7 bases in between. CDR1 is ENHRY, CDR2 SYGVKD, per germline. This CDR3 contains 11 residues. The DNA of the CDR3 is TGTGCCATCATGGCAGGAGATACGCAGTATTTT. Translating it yields CAIMAGDTQYF.

The V and J genes are TRBV5-5 and TRBJ1-1, with D maybe TRBD1 (6 bases). Germline values: CDR1 SGHKS, CDR2 YYEKEE (reference sequence). The V end lost 4 bases, the J end lost 13 bases, and 20 bases lay between the germline ends. The CDR3 length is 13 residues. The CDR3 nucleotides are TGTGCCAGCAGCAAAGGACAGAAATGGGTGGGTTTCTTT. Translation gives CASSKGQKWVGFF.

The CDR3 region has the DNA TGTGCCAGCAGTCCGACTAGCGGGGGAGAGACCCAGTACTTC. It translates to CASSPTSGGETQYF. V and J are TRBV6-5 and TRBJ2-5; 12 bases agree with TRBD2. There are 14 residues in the CDR3. CDR1 MNHEY and CDR2 SVGAGI come from the germline V gene. V trimming: 5 bases; J trimming: 4 bases; junction bases outside the gene matches: 2.

V is TRBV11-2 and J is TRBJ2-7, with D unresolved. Per the germline V gene, CDR1 is SGHAT and CDR2 is FQNNGV. The CDR3 is made up of 13 amino acids. Trimming pared 2 bases from V and 3 bases from J, leaving 8 bases between. The chain's CDR3 is CASSLQRFYEQYF. The DNA of the CDR3 is TGTGCCAGCAGCTTACAACGGTTCTACGAGCAGTACTTC.